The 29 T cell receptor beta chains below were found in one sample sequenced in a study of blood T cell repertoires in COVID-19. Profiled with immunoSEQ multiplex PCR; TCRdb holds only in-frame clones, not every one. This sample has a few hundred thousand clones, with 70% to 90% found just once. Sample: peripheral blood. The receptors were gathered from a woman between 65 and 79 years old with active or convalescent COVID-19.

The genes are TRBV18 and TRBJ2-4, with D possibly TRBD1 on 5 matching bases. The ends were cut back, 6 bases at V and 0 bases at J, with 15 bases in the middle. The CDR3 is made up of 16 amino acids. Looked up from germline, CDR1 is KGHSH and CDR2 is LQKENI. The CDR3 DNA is TGTGCCAGCTCGAAAGCAGGGTCCTTAGCCAAAAACATTCAGTACTTC. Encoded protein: CASSKAGSLAKNIQYF.

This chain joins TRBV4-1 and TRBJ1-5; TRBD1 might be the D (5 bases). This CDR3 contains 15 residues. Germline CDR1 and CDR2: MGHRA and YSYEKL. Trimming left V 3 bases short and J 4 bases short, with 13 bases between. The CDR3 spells CASSHSGAGNQPQHF. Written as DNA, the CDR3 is TGCGCCAGCAGCCACTCTGGGGCCGGGAATCAGCCCCAGCATTTT.

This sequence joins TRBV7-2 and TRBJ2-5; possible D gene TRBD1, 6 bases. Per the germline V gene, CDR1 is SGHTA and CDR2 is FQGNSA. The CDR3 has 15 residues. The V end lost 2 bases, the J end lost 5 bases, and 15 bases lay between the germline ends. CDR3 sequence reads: CASSLRRPTGETQYF. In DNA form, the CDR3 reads TGTGCCAGCAGCTTACGGCGGCCCACAGGGGAGACCCAGTACTTC.

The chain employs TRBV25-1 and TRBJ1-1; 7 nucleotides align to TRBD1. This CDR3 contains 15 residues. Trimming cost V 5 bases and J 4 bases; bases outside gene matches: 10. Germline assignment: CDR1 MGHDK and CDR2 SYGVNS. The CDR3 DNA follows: TGTGCCAGCAGTAGGGGGCCCATGAGGGTCACTGAAGCTTTCTTT. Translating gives CASSRGPMRVTEAFF.

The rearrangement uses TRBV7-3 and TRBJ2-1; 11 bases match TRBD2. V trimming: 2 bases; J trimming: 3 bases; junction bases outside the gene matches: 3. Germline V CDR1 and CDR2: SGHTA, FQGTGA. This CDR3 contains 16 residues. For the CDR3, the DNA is TGTGCCAGCAGCTTATGGGGGACTAGCGGCTACAATGAGCAGTTCTTC. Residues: CASSLWGTSGYNEQFF.

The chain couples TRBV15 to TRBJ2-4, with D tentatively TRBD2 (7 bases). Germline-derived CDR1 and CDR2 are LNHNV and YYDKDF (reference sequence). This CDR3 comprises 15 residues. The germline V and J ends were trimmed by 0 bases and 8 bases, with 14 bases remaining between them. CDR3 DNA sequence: TGTGCCACCAGCAGAGATCAAGGGGGAGGGGACATTCAGTACTTC. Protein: CATSRDQGGGDIQYF.

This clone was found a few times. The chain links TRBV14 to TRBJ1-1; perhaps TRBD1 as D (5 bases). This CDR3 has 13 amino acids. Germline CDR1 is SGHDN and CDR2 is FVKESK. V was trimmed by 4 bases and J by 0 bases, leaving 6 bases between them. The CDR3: CASSPRVNTEAFF. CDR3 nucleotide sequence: TGTGCCAGCAGCCCCAGGGTGAACACTGAAGCTTTCTTT. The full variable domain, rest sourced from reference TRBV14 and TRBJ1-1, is EAGVTQFPSHSVIEKGQTVTLRCDPISGHDNLYWYRRVMGKEIKFLLHFVKESKQDESGMPNNRFLAERTGGTYSTLKVQPAELEDSGVYFCASSPRVNTEAFFGQGTRLTVV.

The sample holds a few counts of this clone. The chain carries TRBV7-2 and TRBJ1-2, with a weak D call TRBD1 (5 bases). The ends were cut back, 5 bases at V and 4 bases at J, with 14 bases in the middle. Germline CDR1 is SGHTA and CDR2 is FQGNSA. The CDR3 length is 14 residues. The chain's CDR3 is CASSPSGGGYGYTF. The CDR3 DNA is TGTGCCAGCAGCCCCTCCGGGGGGGGCTATGGCTACACCTTC.

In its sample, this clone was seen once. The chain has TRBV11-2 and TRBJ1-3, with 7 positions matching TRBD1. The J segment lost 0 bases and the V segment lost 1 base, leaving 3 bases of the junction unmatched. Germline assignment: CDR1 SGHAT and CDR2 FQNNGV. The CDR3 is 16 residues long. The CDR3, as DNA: TGTGCCAGCAGCTTAGTAGGACAGGTCTCTGGAAACACCATATATTTT. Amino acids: CASSLVGQVSGNTIYF.

As DNA, the CDR3 is TGTGCCAGTAGTACAACAGATACGCAGTATTTT. Its protein product is CASSTTDTQYF. The V and J genes are TRBV19 and TRBJ2-3; D not certain. V lost 4 bases to trimming and J lost 3 bases, with 2 bases between them. The CDR3 is 11 residues long. Germline CDR1 is LNHDA and CDR2 is SQIVND (reference sequence).

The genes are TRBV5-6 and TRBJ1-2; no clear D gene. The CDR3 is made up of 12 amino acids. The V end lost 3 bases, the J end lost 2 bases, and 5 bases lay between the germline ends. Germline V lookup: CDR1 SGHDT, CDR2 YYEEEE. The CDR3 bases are TGTGCCAGCAGCTCACAGAACTATGGCTACACCTTC. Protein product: CASSSQNYGYTF. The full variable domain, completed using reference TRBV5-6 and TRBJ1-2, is DAGVTQSPTHLIKTRGQQVTLRCSPKSGHDTVSWYQQALGQGPQFIFQYYEEEERQRGNFPDRFSGHQFPNYSSELNVNALLLGDSALYLCASSSQNYGYTFGSGTRLTVV.

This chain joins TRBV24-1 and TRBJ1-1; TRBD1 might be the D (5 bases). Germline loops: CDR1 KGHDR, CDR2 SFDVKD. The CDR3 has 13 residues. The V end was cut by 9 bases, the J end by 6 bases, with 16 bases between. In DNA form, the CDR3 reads TGTGCCACCGCGCGGGACGGTTTGGCTGAAGCTTTCTTT. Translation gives CATARDGLAEAFF.

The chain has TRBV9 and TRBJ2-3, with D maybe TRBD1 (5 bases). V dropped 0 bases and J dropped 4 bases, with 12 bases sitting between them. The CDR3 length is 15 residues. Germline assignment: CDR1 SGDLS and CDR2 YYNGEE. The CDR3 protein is CASSVGGLGPDTQYF. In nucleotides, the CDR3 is TGTGCCAGCAGCGTAGGGGGCTTGGGCCCAGATACGCAGTATTTT. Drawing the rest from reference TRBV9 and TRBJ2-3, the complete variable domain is DSGVTQTPKHLITATGQRVTLRCSPRSGDLSVYWYQQSLDQGLQFLIQYYNGEERAKGNILERFSAQQFPDLHSELNLSSLELGDSALYFCASSVGGLGPDTQYFGPGTRLTVL.

CDR3 in amino acids: CASSVTGKETQYF. In DNA form, the CDR3 reads TGTGCCAGCAGCGTAACAGGGAAAGAGACCCAGTACTTC. The rearrangement joins TRBV9 to TRBJ2-5; a weak D match, TRBD1 (6 bases). The V end lost 1 base, the J end lost 3 bases, and 7 bases lay between the germline ends. Germline CDR1 and CDR2: SGDLS and YYNGEE. The CDR3 is 13 residues long. Together with reference TRBV9 and TRBJ2-5, the CDR3 gives the full variable domain: DSGVTQTPKHLITATGQRVTLRCSPRSGDLSVYWYQQSLDQGLQFLIQYYNGEERAKGNILERFSAQQFPDLHSELNLSSLELGDSALYFCASSVTGKETQYFGPGTRLLVL.

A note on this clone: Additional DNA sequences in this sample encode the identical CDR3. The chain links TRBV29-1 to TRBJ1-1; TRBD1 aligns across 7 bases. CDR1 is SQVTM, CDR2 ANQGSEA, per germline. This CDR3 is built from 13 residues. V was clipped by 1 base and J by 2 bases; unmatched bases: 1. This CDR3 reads CSVEGTGNTEAFF. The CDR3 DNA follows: TGCAGCGTTGAAGGGACAGGTAACACTGAAGCTTTCTTT.

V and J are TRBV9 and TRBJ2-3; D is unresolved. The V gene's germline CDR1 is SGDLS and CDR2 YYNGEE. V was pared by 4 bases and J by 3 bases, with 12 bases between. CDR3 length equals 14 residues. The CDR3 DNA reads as TGTGCCAGCAGCCCAGGCCTTAGGACAGATACGCAGTATTTT. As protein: CASSPGLRTDTQYF.

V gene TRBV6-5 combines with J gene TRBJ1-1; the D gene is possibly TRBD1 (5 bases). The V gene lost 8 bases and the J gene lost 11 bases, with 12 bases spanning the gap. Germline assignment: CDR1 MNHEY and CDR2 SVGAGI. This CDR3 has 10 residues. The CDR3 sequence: CASLRERAFF. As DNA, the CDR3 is TGTGCCAGCCTCAGGGAACGTGCTTTCTTT.

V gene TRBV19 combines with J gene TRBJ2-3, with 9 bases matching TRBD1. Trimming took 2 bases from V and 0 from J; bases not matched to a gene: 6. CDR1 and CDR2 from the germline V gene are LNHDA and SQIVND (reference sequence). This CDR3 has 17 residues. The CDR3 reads CASSIHLGTGSTDTQYF. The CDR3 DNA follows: TGTGCCAGTAGTATACACCTCGGGACAGGGAGCACAGATACGCAGTATTTT.

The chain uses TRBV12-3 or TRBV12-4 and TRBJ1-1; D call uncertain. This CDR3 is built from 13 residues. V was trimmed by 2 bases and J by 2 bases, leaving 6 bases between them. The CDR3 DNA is TGTGCCAGCAGTTTACGACATAACACTGAAGCTTTCTTT. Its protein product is CASSLRHNTEAFF.

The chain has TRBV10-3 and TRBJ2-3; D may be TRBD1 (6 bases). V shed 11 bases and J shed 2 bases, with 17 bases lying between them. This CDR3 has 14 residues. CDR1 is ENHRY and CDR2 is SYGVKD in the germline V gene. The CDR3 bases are TGTGCCGCAACAGGGCGTACGGACACAGATACGCAGTATTTT. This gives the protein CAATGRTDTDTQYF.

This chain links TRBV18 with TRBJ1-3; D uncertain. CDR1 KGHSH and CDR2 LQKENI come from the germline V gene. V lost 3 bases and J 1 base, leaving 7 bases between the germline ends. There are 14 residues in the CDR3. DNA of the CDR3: TGTGCCAGCTCACCGACACAGTCTGGAAACACCATATATTTT. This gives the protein CASSPTQSGNTIYF. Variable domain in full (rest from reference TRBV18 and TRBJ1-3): NAGVMQNPRHLVRRRGQEARLRCSPMKGHSHVYWYRQLPEEGLKFMVYLQKENIIDESGMPKERFSAEFPKEGPSILRIQQVVRGDSAAYFCASSPTQSGNTIYFGEGSWLTVV.

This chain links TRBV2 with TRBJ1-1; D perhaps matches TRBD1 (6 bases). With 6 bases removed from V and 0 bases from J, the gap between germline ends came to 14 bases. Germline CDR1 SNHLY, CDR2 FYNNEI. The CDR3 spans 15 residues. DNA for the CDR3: TGTGCCAGCAGATCCCACAGGGCCCTGAACACTGAAGCTTTCTTT. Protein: CASRSHRALNTEAFF.

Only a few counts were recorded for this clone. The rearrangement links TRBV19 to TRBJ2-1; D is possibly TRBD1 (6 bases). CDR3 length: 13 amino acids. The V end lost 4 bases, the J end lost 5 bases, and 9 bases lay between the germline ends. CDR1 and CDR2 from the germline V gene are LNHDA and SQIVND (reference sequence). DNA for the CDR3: TGTGCCAGTAGTACCACAGGGAACAATGAGCAGTTCTTC. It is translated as CASSTTGNNEQFF. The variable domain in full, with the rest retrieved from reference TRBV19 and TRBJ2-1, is DGGITQSPKYLFRKEGQNVTLSCEQNLNHDAMYWYRQDPGQGLRLIYYSQIVNDFQKGDIAEGYSVSREKKESFPLTVTSAQKNPTAFYLCASSTTGNNEQFFGPGTRLTVL.

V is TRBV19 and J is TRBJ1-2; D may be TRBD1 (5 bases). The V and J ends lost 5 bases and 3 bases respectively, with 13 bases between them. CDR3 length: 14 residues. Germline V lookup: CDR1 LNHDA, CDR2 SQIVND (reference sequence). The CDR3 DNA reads TGTGCCAGTAGTCGCCGCTCGACAGACTATGGCTACACCTTC. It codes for CASSRRSTDYGYTF.

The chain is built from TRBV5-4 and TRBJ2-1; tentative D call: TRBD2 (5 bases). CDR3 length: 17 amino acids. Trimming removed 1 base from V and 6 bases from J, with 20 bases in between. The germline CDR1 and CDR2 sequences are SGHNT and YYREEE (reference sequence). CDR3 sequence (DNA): TGTGCCAGCAGCTTGAGTAGAAACATAGCGACCCCCAATGAGCAGTTCTTC. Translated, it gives CASSLSRNIATPNEQFF.

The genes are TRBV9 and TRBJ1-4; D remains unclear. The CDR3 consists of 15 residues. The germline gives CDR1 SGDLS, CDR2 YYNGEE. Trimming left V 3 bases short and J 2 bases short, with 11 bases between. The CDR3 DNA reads TGTGCCAGCAGCGCCCCGGGAAGCACTAATGAAAAACTGTTTTTT. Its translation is CASSAPGSTNEKLFF.

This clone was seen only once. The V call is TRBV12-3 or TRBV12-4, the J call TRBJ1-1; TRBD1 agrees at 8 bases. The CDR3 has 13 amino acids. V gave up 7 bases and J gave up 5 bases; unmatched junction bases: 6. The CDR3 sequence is CASTIRGHTEAFF. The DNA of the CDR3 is TGTGCCAGCACAATCAGGGGGCATACTGAAGCTTTCTTT.

The CDR3 DNA follows: TGTGCGGTCCTCCAGGGTATTGGGCTCTATGGCTACACCTTC. Translating it yields CAVLQGIGLYGYTF. V is TRBV6-5 and J is TRBJ1-2; D possibly corresponds to TRBD1 (5 bases). This CDR3 has 14 residues. Germline values: CDR1 MNHEY, CDR2 SVGAGI.

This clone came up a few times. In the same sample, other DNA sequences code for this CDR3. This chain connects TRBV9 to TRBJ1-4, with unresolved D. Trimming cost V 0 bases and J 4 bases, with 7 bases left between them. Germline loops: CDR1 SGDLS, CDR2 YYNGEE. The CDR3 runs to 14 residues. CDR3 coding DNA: TGTGCCAGCAGCGTAGGGCCCGTTAATGAAAAACTGTTTTTT. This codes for CASSVGPVNEKLFF.